This TCR beta chain was documented in a study of blood T cell repertoires in COVID-19 (dated by TCRdb to the early 2020s). Describing the broader study: Samples from collaborators originated in the United States, Italy and Spain and spanned both the acute and convalescent phases of COVID-19. The prospective study material was composed of cDNA or gDNA derived from T cells, B-cell-depleted T cells, or PBMCs. Deeply sampled blood TCRbeta repertoires from subjects exposed to, actively infected with, or recovered from COVID-19 were included in the dataset. The repertoires were released in a freely available public database intended as a resource for research on the immune response to SARS-CoV-2. Samples came from the ongoing ImmuneRACE study (first 160 participants) plus 1,254 subjects from 6 global collaborators. A de-identified subject ID, COVID-19 status, age in years and sex were almost always included in the sample metadata. HLA class I and class II types, where available, came from metadata supplied by the sample provider rather than from assay-based typing.

Worth noting for this clone: This receptor's antigen is unknown. Base-call qualities are not available, and no considerably larger clone is one nucleotide away.

TCRbeta CDR3 regions were amplified from genomic DNA by means of the immunoSEQ Assay, a bias-controlled multiplex PCR. Per the authors' processing: Within the assay, amplification of reference gene primers was used to estimate how many nucleated cells each sample contained. Sequence reads were collapsed and filtered to measure the absolute abundance of every unique TCRbeta CDR3 rearrangement. Productive Simpson clonality was computed per sample as the square root of Simpson's diversity index over productive rearrangements. What TCRdb holds here is the immuneACCESS table cut down to in-frame rearrangements. Part of the clones is not present; checked against another copy, under half of the missing clones reflect an unresolved V gene, and the others are unexplained. V and J calls plus clone size are reproduced from that table; the DNA served to infer D and trimming. The sample table lists roughly 190,000 clones, 70% to 90% of them with a count of one. 5.1% of the sample is taken by the ten largest.

Sequences LNHDA (CDR1) and SQIVND (CDR2) are obtained from the germline V gene (reference sequence). The CDR3 contains 13 residues, cysteine and phenylalanine counted. The read is trimmed to its CDR3 DNA, 39 bases read in frame from base 1. Between the V and J ends, shortened by 2 bases and 3 bases respectively, the junction contains 7 bases. General conclusions and limits of the study: Clinical and demographic metadata were provided uncurated, with the amount varying by source and participant.

The collaborating institutions used their own protocols to collect whole blood in K2EDTA tubes. Collaborator samples were shipped for TCRbeta analysis as frozen whole blood, isolated PBMCs, or DNA extracted from either sample type. The chain employs TRBV19 and TRBJ1-1; the D gene is not confidently resolved. This receptor was identified in a woman in her seventies with active or convalescent COVID-19. Sequencing used peripheral blood. CDR3 region: CASSISGDTEAFF. The sequenced DNA: TGTGCCAGTAGTATATCCGGGGACACTGAAGCTTTCTTT. Reference TRBV19 and TRBJ1-1 proteins supply the regions before and after the CDR3; the full variable domain is: DGGITQSPKYLFRKEGQNVTLSCEQNLNHDAMYWYRQDPGQGLRLIYYSQIVNDFQKGDIAEGYSVSREKKESFPLTVTSAQKNPTAFYLCASSISGDTEAFFGQGTRLTVV.